This T cell receptor beta chain was sequenced for a study of CD8 T cells in ankylosing spondylitis. Study findings and constraints: Peripheral blood samples showed relatively rare disease-linked clones, and these clones were CD8+. Several of the motif variants were reported before in synovial fluid and blood from reactive arthritis.

With molecular barcodes, quantitative 5'-RACE was used to make the TCR beta libraries. TCRdb called the 5' RACE reads again in MiXCR, with one record for every CDR3 protein. The sample includes under 250,000 distinct CDR3 sequences, around 32% of them seen just once. Trimming pared 5 bases from V and 2 bases from J, leaving 13 bases between. The CDR3 is 15 amino acids. The V gene's germline CDR1 is SGHRS and CDR2 YFSETQ. With regard to this clonotype: Its antigen remains unknown.

V is TRBV5-1 and J is TRBJ2-2; a possible D gene is TRBD1 (7 bases). The source is a male donor with ankylosing spondylitis or in good health (not recorded which). Sequencing was done on a sample of blood, either unsorted or a sorted T cell fraction (not recorded which). DNA for the CDR3: TGCGCCAGCAGTGGGGGGACAGTCAACACCGGGGAGCTGTTTTTT. Its translation is CASSGGTVNTGELFF.